Each of the 2 T cell receptor beta chains below was sequenced from the same sample in a study of T-cell memory formation after mild COVID-19. MiXCR was run by TCRdb on the 5' RACE reads, yielding one entry per CDR3 protein. The sample lists roughly 400,000 distinct CDR3 sequences, 15% to 20% occurring once. Sequencing input: PBMCs or a T cell subset sorted from them (not recorded which). These receptors all come from a man aged 18 to 29 who had mild COVID-19 (a few samples of this study predate the infection). Cell type and time point are not known.

The chain carries TRBV11-2 and TRBJ1-6; D is perhaps TRBD1 (5 bases). The V end was cut by 3 bases, the J end by 10 bases, with 16 bases between. In germline, CDR1 is SGHAT, CDR2 FQNNGV. This CDR3 is built from 15 residues. The CDR3 reads CASSLFGGGSSPLHF. For the CDR3, the DNA is TGTGCCAGCAGCTTGTTCGGGGGAGGAAGCTCACCCCTCCACTTT. Based on the CDR3 plus reference TRBV11-2 and TRBJ1-6, the full variable domain is EAGVAQSPRYKIIEKRQSVAFWCNPISGHATLYWYQQILGQGPKLLIQFQNNGVVDDSQLPKDRFSAERLKGVDSTLKIQPAKLEDSAVYLCASSLFGGGSSPLHFGNGTRLTVT.

This chain uses TRBV5-4 with TRBJ2-3, with D tentatively TRBD1 (5 bases). The CDR3 has 15 amino acids. The V gene lost 0 bases and the J gene lost 1 base, with 9 bases spanning the gap. Germline CDR1 is SGHNT and CDR2 is YYREEE (reference sequence). The CDR3 protein is CASSLAAGRTDTQYF. The CDR3 DNA follows: TGTGCCAGCAGCTTGGCGGCAGGGCGCACAGATACGCAGTATTTT.